The next 4 T cell receptor beta chains were all read from a single sample in a study of T cell repertoires in cytomegalovirus infection (dated by TCRdb to between 2018 and 2021). The sample's treatment or condition label, decoded: in vitro stimulation with specific CMV peptide epitopes to enrich CMV-specific T cells. These reads were obtained on an Illumina HiSeq 1500. The public reads were reprocessed in TCRdb via fastp at Q25 and MiXCR, keeping in-frame beta chains. Each entry is one CDR3 protein sequence, shown with its most common DNA and genes. The table for this sample lists some 500,000 distinct CDR3 sequences; roughly 42% of them were counted only once. The ten largest clonotypes hold roughly 50% of the sample. No antigens are known for them. Sequences were derived from cultured PBMCs, sampled from culture after CMV antigen stimulation. These receptors came from a human donor in good health (CMV status not recorded). Some clones in this sample may be carry-over from other donors' samples.

This clonotype was seen a handful of times. The chain couples TRBV6-1 to TRBJ2-7; 8 nucleotides line up with TRBD2. Germline CDR1 and CDR2: MNHNS and SASEGT. The CDR3 consists of 14 residues. Trimming removed 5 bases from V and 1 base from J; junction bases left unmatched: 4. The CDR3, as DNA: TGTGCCAGCAGTACTAGCGGAGATTCCTACGAGCAGTACTTC. Protein sequence: CASSTSGDSYEQYF.

In its sample, this clonotype was seen a few times. The chain has TRBV7-6 and TRBJ2-3, with D perhaps assigned TRBD1 or TRBD2 (5 bases each). CDR1 is SGHVS and CDR2 is FNYEAQ in the germline V gene. Trimming pared 5 bases from V and 5 bases from J, leaving 14 bases between. This CDR3 has 14 amino acids. CDR3 coding DNA: TGTGCCAGCAGCAAACTAGGGGCGGGAGATACGCAGTATTTT. It is translated as CASSKLGAGDTQYF. The full variable domain, completed using reference TRBV7-6 and TRBJ2-3, is GAGVSQSPRYKVTKRGQDVALRCDPISGHVSLYWYRQALGQGPEFLTYFNYEAQQDKSGLPNDRFSAERPEGSISTLTIQRTEQRDSAMYRCASSKLGAGDTQYFGPGTRLTVL.

In its sample, this clonotype was seen a few times. This chain connects TRBV7-9 to TRBJ2-4, with TRBD1 as a possible D gene (6 bases). The CDR3 totals 14 residues. V gave up 2 bases and J gave up 1 base, with 6 bases separating them. In germline, CDR1 is SEHNR, CDR2 FQNEAQ (reference sequence). The CDR3 spells CASSLRGAKNIQYF. The CDR3 region has the DNA TGTGCCAGCAGCTTAAGGGGGGCCAAAAACATTCAGTACTTC.

This clonotype has only a few counts. The chain joins TRBV12-3 or TRBV12-4 to TRBJ2-5; maybe TRBD1 (7 bases). The CDR3 totals 14 residues. V dropped 3 bases and J dropped 4 bases, with 12 bases sitting between them. Here the CDR3 DNA reads TGTGCCAGCAGTTTGCAGGGGGGACGAGAGACCCAGTACTTC. Its translation is CASSLQGGRETQYF.